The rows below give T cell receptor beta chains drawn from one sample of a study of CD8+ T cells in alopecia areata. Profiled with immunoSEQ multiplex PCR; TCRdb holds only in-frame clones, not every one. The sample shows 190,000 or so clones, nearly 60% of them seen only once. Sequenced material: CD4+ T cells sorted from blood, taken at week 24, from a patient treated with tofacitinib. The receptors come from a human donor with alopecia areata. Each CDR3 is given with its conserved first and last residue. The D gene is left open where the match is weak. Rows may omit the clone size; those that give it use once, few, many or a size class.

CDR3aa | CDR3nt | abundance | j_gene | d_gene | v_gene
CSVTIGGSNQPQHF | TGCAGCGTTACAATTGGGGGTAGCAATCAGCCCCAGCATTTT | few | TRBJ1-5 | - | TRBV29-1
CASSAYGELFF | TGTGCCAGCAGCGCGTACGGGGAGCTGTTTTTT | few | TRBJ2-2 | - | TRBV9
CASSYFSGGEKLFF | TGTGCCAGCAGTTACTTCTCGGGAGGGGAAAAACTGTTTTTT | - | TRBJ1-4 | - | TRBV6-5
CSVRITGPLHYGYTF | TGCAGCGTCCGCATCACAGGGCCACTACACTATGGCTACACCTTC | - | TRBJ1-2 | - | TRBV29-1
CASSLAGGPVNEQFF | TGTGCCAGCAGCTTAGCGGGAGGGCCTGTGAATGAGCAGTTCTTC | - | TRBJ2-1 | TRBD2 | TRBV7-3
CASSLVGRAEISYSGANVLTF | TGTGCCAGCAGCTTAGTTGGCCGAGCGGAAATTTCCTACTCTGGGGCCAACGTCCTGACTTTC | - | TRBJ2-6 | - | TRBV7-6
CASTSPGSFYSGANVLTF | TGTGCCAGCACCTCTCCGGGGAGCTTTTACTCTGGGGCCAACGTCCTGACTTTC | few | TRBJ2-6 | - | TRBV5-6
CASSSGTALNTGELFF | TGTGCCAGCAGCTCGGGGACAGCCCTGAACACCGGGGAGCTGTTTTTT | - | TRBJ2-2 | TRBD1 | TRBV5-4
CASSPRTESHNEQFF | TGTGCCAGCTCACCACGAACAGAAAGCCACAATGAGCAGTTCTTC | - | TRBJ2-1 | - | TRBV18
CASSLSHRGYGYTF | TGTGCCAGCAGTTTATCCCACAGGGGGTACGGCTACACCTTC | - | TRBJ1-2 | TRBD1 | TRBV28
CASTSTDTYNEQFF | TGCGCCAGCACATCGACAGATACCTACAATGAGCAGTTCTTC | - | TRBJ2-1 | - | TRBV5-1
CASIDRGGNYNEQFF | TGTGCCAGCATAGATCGGGGCGGGAACTACAATGAGCAGTTCTTC | - | TRBJ2-1 | - | TRBV6-5
CSVGTSGSYNEQFF | TGCAGCGTAGGGACTAGCGGGTCCTACAATGAGCAGTTCTTC | - | TRBJ2-1 | TRBD2 | TRBV29-1
CASSSPYGGNEQFF | TGCGCCAGCAGCTCCCCCTATGGAGGGAATGAGCAGTTCTTC | - | TRBJ2-1 | - | TRBV5-1
CASSQVDGSSYEQYF | TGTGCCAGCAGCCAAGTAGACGGGAGCTCCTACGAGCAGTACTTC | - | TRBJ2-7 | - | TRBV14
CASSVGPPGQTYNEQFF | TGTGCCAGCAGCGTAGGCCCCCCCGGGCAGACATACAATGAGCAGTTCTTC | - | TRBJ2-1 | - | TRBV9
CASSQEPEPARMETQYF | TGCGCCAGCAGCCAAGAACCGGAACCAGCTCGAATGGAGACCCAGTACTTC | - | TRBJ2-5 | - | TRBV4-3